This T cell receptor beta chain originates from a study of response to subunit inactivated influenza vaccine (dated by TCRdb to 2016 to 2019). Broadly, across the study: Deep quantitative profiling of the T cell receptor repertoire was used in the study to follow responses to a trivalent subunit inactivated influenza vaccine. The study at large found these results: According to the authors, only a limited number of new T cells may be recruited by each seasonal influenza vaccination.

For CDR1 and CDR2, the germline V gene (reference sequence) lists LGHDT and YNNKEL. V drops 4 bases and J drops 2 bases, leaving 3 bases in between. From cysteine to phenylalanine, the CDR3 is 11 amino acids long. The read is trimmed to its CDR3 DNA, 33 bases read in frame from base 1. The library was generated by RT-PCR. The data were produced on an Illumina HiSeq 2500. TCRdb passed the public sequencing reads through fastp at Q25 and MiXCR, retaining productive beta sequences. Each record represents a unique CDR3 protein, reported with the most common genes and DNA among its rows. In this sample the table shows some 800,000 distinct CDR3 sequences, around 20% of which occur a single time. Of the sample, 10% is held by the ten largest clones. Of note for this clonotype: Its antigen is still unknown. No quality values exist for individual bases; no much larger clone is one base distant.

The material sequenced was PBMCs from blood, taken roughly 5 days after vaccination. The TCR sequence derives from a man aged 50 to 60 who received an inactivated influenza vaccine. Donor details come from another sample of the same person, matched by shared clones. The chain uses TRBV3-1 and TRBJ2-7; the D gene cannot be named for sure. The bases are TGTGCCAGCAGCCTTCCCTACGAGCAGTACTTC. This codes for CASSLPYEQYF.